This T cell receptor (beta chain) is drawn from a study of CD8 T cells in Susac syndrome. Note on this clonotype: Its matching antigen is unknown.

Reverse transcription of about 0.45 to 1 ug RNA was performed with random hexamers. TCRdb fed the immunoSEQ multiplex PCR reads into MiXCR, producing one record per CDR3 protein. The repertoire consists of about 130,000 distinct CDR3 sequences, with about 93% occurring once and the leading ten covering around 0.21%. V dropped 0 bases and J dropped 5; count of bases not matched to a gene: 9. This CDR3 region has 15 residues. Germline CDR1 is GTSNPN and CDR2 is SVGIG (reference sequence). Findings and limits, study-wide: Susac-specific public clones in total CD8+ repertoires numbered some 16; in CD8+ TEMRA repertoires, they numbered a few.

This sequence joins TRBV30 and TRBJ2-5; TRBD2 matches 7 bases. This TCR was recovered from a human donor with Susac syndrome. Sequences were obtained from CD8+ T cells from PBMCs. CDR3 region: CAWSVRQWGGETQYF. DNA of the CDR3: TGTGCCTGGAGTGTACGCCAGTGGGGAGGGGAGACCCAGTACTTC.